The 20 T cell receptor beta chains listed next were all sequenced from one sample in a study of OX40 agonist ivuxolimab in advanced cancers. Clones were sequenced by immunoSEQ multiplex PCR, and TCRdb holds only the in-frame ones, with some missing. In the table there are about 14,000 clones, approximately 80% of which are singletons. The source was CD4+ or CD8+ T cells sorted from blood, collected in a trial of the OX40 agonist ivuxolimab. The source is an adult with an advanced solid tumor such as melanoma, head and neck, liver or kidney cancer.

The chain uses TRBV19 and TRBJ1-2; no definite D call. There are 15 residues in the CDR3. Trimming removed 4 bases from V and 8 bases from J, with 20 bases in between. In germline, CDR1 is LNHDA, CDR2 SQIVND (reference sequence). The CDR3 nucleotides are TGTGCCAGTAGTACCATCAGTGGTTCTGGAGAGGGCTACACCTTC. Translation gives CASSTISGSGEGYTF.

The gene calls are TRBV28 and TRBJ1-4; D might be TRBD1 (6 bases). Germline CDR1 is MDHEN and CDR2 is SYDVKM. V lost 2 bases to trimming and J lost 8 bases, with 21 bases between them. CDR3 size: 17 residues. CDR3 loop: CASSLLYPQGREEKLFF. DNA for the CDR3: TGTGCCAGCAGTTTACTTTATCCACAGGGAAGAGAAGAAAAACTGTTTTTT.

The chain couples TRBV6-6 to TRBJ2-1, with D perhaps given as TRBD1 or TRBD2 (5 bases each). Germline assignment: CDR1 MNHNY and CDR2 SVGAGI (reference sequence). V was shortened by 6 bases and J by 8 bases, with 11 bases between the two germline ends. The CDR3 is 12 residues long. CDR3 amino acids: CASSGARDEQFF. CDR3 coding DNA: TGTGCCAGCAGCGGGGCCAGGGATGAGCAGTTCTTC.

This chain joins TRBV7-3 and TRBJ2-1, with TRBD1 identical over 10 bases. This CDR3 contains 16 residues. Trimming cost V 6 bases and J 10 bases; bases outside gene matches: 15. Germline V gene lookup returns CDR1 SGHTA and CDR2 FQGTGA. CDR3 in amino acids: CASSPSRDRGTGEQFF. For the CDR3, the DNA is TGTGCCAGCAGTCCGAGCCGGGACAGGGGTACAGGGGAGCAGTTCTTC.

The rearrangement joins TRBV7-9 to TRBJ2-3; D is ambiguous. Trimming took 4 bases from V and 5 from J, leaving 13 bases between them. The CDR3 consists of 14 residues. The germline V gene has CDR1 SEHNR and CDR2 FQNEAQ (reference sequence). The CDR3 is CASSSVAVRDTQYF. Written as DNA, the CDR3 is TGTGCCAGCAGCTCCGTGGCAGTGAGAGATACGCAGTATTTT.

This chain uses TRBV5-1 with TRBJ1-2, with D uncertain. The germline CDR1 and CDR2 sequences are SGHRS and YFSETQ. The CDR3 is 14 residues long. Trimming cost V 1 base and J 5 bases, with 12 bases left between them. The CDR3 DNA reads as TGCGCCAGCAGCTTGCCGGACGGCGGATATGGCTACACCTTC. Translating gives CASSLPDGGYGYTF.

This chain joins TRBV27 and TRBJ2-3; 7 nucleotides align to TRBD2. Germline V gene lookup returns CDR1 MNHEY and CDR2 SMNVEV (reference sequence). The ends lost 2 bases at V and 3 bases at J; junction bases unmatched: 5. CDR3 length: 15 residues. The CDR3 DNA reads as TGTGCCAGCAGTTTACCCAGGGAGGGGACAGATACGCAGTATTTT. Its translation is CASSLPREGTDTQYF.

This clone appeared a single time. The V call is TRBV11-2, the J call TRBJ1-5; perhaps TRBD1 as D (6 bases). The V gene's germline CDR1 is SGHAT and CDR2 FQNNGV. The V and J ends lost 4 bases and 1 base respectively, with 14 bases between them. The CDR3 is 16 amino acids. DNA for the CDR3: TGTGCCAGCAGCTCAGGGGCGGAGGGAAGCAATCAGCCCCAGCATTTT. Translated, it gives CASSSGAEGSNQPQHF.

This clone was observed a few times. The V and J genes are TRBV6-5 and TRBJ1-1; D is ambiguous. This CDR3 comprises 15 residues. Germline CDR1 MNHEY, CDR2 SVGAGI. V lost 0 bases and J 5 bases, leaving 13 bases between the germline ends. The CDR3 nucleotides read TGTGCCAGCAGTTACTCGCATGGTTCGGGGACTGAAGCTTTCTTT. Its protein product is CASSYSHGSGTEAFF.

The sample holds a few counts of this clone. The V call is TRBV6-1, the J call TRBJ2-1; TRBD2 is a possible D gene (6 bases). Deletions cut 4 bases from V and 8 bases from J, with 21 bases between. CDR3 length: 16 amino acids. Germline-derived CDR1 and CDR2 are MNHNS and SASEGT. CDR3 amino acids: CASSVLTSTPGDEQFF. CDR3 nucleotide sequence: TGTGCCAGCAGTGTCCTTACTAGCACCCCCGGGGATGAGCAGTTCTTC.

The chain is built from TRBV19 and TRBJ1-1; D is possibly TRBD1 (6 bases). The CDR3 spans 14 residues. The V gene's germline CDR1 is LNHDA and CDR2 SQIVND (reference sequence). V lost 9 bases and J lost 8, with 22 bases in between. The CDR3 loop reads CASTHRANGGEAFF. The CDR3 DNA reads as TGTGCCAGCACCCACAGGGCAAACGGGGGAGAAGCTTTCTTT.

The chain links TRBV9 to TRBJ2-3; D is unclear. The V gene lost 5 bases and the J gene lost 0 bases, with 13 bases spanning the gap. The CDR3 length is 15 residues. Looked up from germline, CDR1 is SGDLS and CDR2 is YYNGEE. The CDR3 region has the DNA TGTGCCAGCAGTTTGGAGCAAACTAGCACAGATACGCAGTATTTT. Translated: CASSLEQTSTDTQYF.

The V call is TRBV27, the J call TRBJ1-2; perhaps TRBD1 as D (5 bases). The germline gives CDR1 MNHEY, CDR2 SMNVEV (reference sequence). V lost 0 bases, J lost 4 bases, and 15 bases lay in between. CDR3 length: 16 residues. The CDR3 reads CASSLSVAGFGYGYTF. In nucleotides, the CDR3 is TGTGCCAGCAGTTTATCGGTGGCAGGGTTTGGCTATGGCTACACCTTC.

This rearrangement joins TRBV29-1 to TRBJ2-3, with 10 nucleotides matching TRBD2. Germline V gives CDR1 SQVTM, CDR2 ANQGSEA. The CDR3 length is 15 residues. J was trimmed by 3 bases and V by 7 bases; bases with no gene match: 10. The CDR3 protein is CSAPSALAGTDTQYF. The CDR3 region has the DNA TGCAGCGCCCCATCCGCACTAGCGGGGACAGATACGCAGTATTTT.

The chain has TRBV28 and TRBJ2-1, with D unclear. CDR1 is MDHEN and CDR2 is SYDVKM in the germline V gene. This CDR3 region has 19 residues. Trimming removed 3 bases at V and 4 bases at J, with 25 bases between. CDR3 bases: TGTGCCAGCAGTTTTTCGGCAGCCTCCCTGGCTCCTAATTACAATGAGCAGTTCTTC. This translates into CASSFSAASLAPNYNEQFF.

The V and J genes are TRBV5-5 and TRBJ2-1, with 14 bases matching TRBD2. J was trimmed by 7 bases and V by 4 bases; bases with no gene match: 7. CDR1 is SGHKS and CDR2 is YYEKEE in the germline V gene (reference sequence). The CDR3 is 16 residues long. The DNA for the CDR3 is TGTGCCAGCAGCGTGACTAGCGGGAGGGCCCTGAATGAGCAGTTCTTC. This encodes CASSVTSGRALNEQFF.

The V call is TRBV4-3, the J call TRBJ2-7; TRBD2 agrees at 7 bases. J lost 0 bases, V lost 2 bases, and 7 bases had no gene match. The CDR3 is made up of 16 amino acids. CDR1 is LGHNA and CDR2 is YSLEER in the germline V gene. CDR3 nucleotide sequence: TGCGCCAGCAGCCAACTGGTGGGGGGGAGCTCCTACGAGCAGTACTTC. Its protein product is CASSQLVGGSSYEQYF.

V is TRBV5-1 and J is TRBJ2-7; D ambiguous. The CDR3 totals 12 residues. Between the trimmed V and J ends, which lost 3 bases and 4 bases, there was a span of 8 bases. CDR1 is SGHRS, CDR2 YFSETQ, per germline. The CDR3 protein is CASSWAGYEQYF. The CDR3 DNA is TGCGCCAGCAGCTGGGCCGGATACGAGCAGTACTTC.

For this clone: An end of the junction differs from the germline gene, which may be a read error. The genes are TRBV11-2 and TRBJ2-5; 9 nucleotides agree with TRBD2. CDR1 and CDR2 from the germline V gene are SGHAT and FQNNGV. The CDR3 consists of 16 residues. CDR3 sequence: CASSQDFPLAGGLPYF. DNA of the CDR3: TGCGCCAGCAGCCAAGATTTCCCCCTGGCGGGGGGGCTCCCGTACTTC.

This clone occurred a few times. The chain joins TRBV7-9 to TRBJ1-5, with D possibly matching TRBD1 (5 bases). V lost 2 bases to trimming and J lost 5 bases, with 7 bases between them. CDR1 is SEHNR, CDR2 FQNEAQ, per germline (reference sequence). This CDR3 has 13 residues. CDR3 coding DNA: TGTGCCAGCAGCTTATGGGACGATCAGCCCCAGCATTTT. Translating gives CASSLWDDQPQHF.